What follows are 21 T cell receptor beta chains derived from one specimen sequenced in a study of blood T cell repertoires in COVID-19. Using immunoSEQ multiplex PCR, the repertoire was profiled, and TCRdb retains in-frame clones only, with some absent. Here the sample spans roughly 220,000 clones, 84% being singletons. Specimen: PBMCs or T cells enriched from blood (not recorded which). The receptors originated from a middle-aged woman who had recovered from COVID-19.

This clone has only one observation. The CDR3, as DNA: TGTGCCAGCAGTTACCGTGCTCCTAGCGGGAGGGCCAATGAGCAGTTCTTC. Its translation is CASSYRAPSGRANEQFF. The chain couples TRBV6-2 or TRBV6-3 to TRBJ2-1, with TRBD2 matching 12 bases. The V gene's germline CDR1 is MNHEY and CDR2 SVGEGT. With 2 bases clipped from V and 6 bases from J, the junction kept 8 bases outside the gene matches. The CDR3 has 17 residues.

The chain recombines TRBV12-3 or TRBV12-4 with TRBJ2-5, with unresolved D. The CDR3 is 13 residues long. V was pared by 0 bases and J by 5 bases, with 7 bases between. The CDR3 DNA sequence: TGTGCCAGCAGTTTAGCGCTTCGGGAGACCCAGTACTTC. Protein: CASSLALRETQYF.

The chain has TRBV10-2 and TRBJ1-3, with TRBD1 matching over 7 bases. Germline loops: CDR1 WSHSY, CDR2 SAAADI. There are 15 residues in the CDR3. V gave up 7 bases and J gave up 0 bases; unmatched junction bases: 6. The CDR3 sequence: CASKLDRDSGNTIYF. CDR3 DNA: TGCGCCAGCAAACTAGACAGGGACTCTGGAAACACCATATATTTT.

This clone was counted a few times. The chain combines TRBV5-4 with TRBJ1-2, with unresolved D. This CDR3 region has 13 residues. Per the germline V gene, CDR1 is SGHNT and CDR2 is YYREEE (reference sequence). V was pared by 0 bases and J by 6 bases, with 9 bases between. The CDR3 DNA is TGTGCCAGCAGCTTGGCGGCGACTGATGGCTACACCTTC. Encoded protein: CASSLAATDGYTF.

The chain couples TRBV18 to TRBJ1-2, with TRBD1 identical over 9 bases. Per germline, CDR1 KGHSH and CDR2 LQKENI. The CDR3 spans 15 residues. The V segment lost 3 bases and the J segment 6 bases; nucleotides outside the gene matches: 8. The CDR3 protein is CASSPPRQGGHGYTF. CDR3 in DNA: TGTGCCAGCTCACCTCCCAGACAGGGGGGACATGGCTACACCTTC.

CDR3 in DNA: TGTGCCAGCAGTGAAGCTCCGGGACTAGCGGCTAAGCAGTACTTC. Translation gives CASSEAPGLAAKQYF. The genes are TRBV2 and TRBJ2-7; 11 nucleotides agree with TRBD2. After removal of 0 bases from V and 8 bases from J, the junction contained 6 bases not matched to a gene. CDR1 is SNHLY and CDR2 is FYNNEI in the germline V gene. The CDR3 covers 15 residues.

J is TRBJ2-2 and V is TRBV7-9; maybe TRBD1 (6 bases). The germline V and J ends were trimmed by 3 bases and 5 bases, with 13 bases remaining between them. Germline CDR1 SEHNR, CDR2 FQNEAQ (reference sequence). The CDR3 spans 15 residues. This chain's CDR3 is CASSFGQGITGELFF. The CDR3 nucleotides are TGTGCCAGCAGCTTCGGGCAGGGGATAACCGGGGAGCTGTTTTTT.

This clone was counted ten times or more. The CDR3 sequence: CASSPSRREGLDEQFF. The CDR3 bases are TGTGCCAGCTCACCAAGTAGAAGGGAGGGCCTCGATGAGCAGTTCTTC. V gene TRBV18 combines with J gene TRBJ2-1; 7 bases fit TRBD2. V shed 2 bases, J shed 8 bases, and the junction held 12 bases outside the gene matches. The V gene's germline CDR1 is KGHSH and CDR2 LQKENI. CDR3 length: 16 amino acids.

The V and J genes are TRBV6-2 or TRBV6-3 and TRBJ2-1; TRBD1 aligns across 9 bases. This CDR3 is 18 amino acids long. J lost 7 bases, V lost 0 bases, and 13 bases had no gene match. CDR1 MNHEY and CDR2 SVGEGT come from the germline V gene. The CDR3 nucleotides read TGTGCCAGCAGTTACTCGAATTGGTCGGGACAGGGCGTGAATGAGCAGTTCTTC. The encoded protein is CASSYSNWSGQGVNEQFF.

The chain is built from TRBV3-1 (or the pseudogene TRBV3-2) and TRBJ2-7; no reliable D call. The CDR3 sequence is 15 residues long. Germline CDR1 and CDR2: LGHDT and YNNKEL (reference sequence). V lost 3 bases and J lost 2, with 14 bases in between. The CDR3 DNA follows: TGTGCCAGCAGCCAGTCCCCAGGAATTCCCTACGAGCAGTACTTC. The encoded protein is CASSQSPGIPYEQYF.

CDR3 bases: TGCGCCAGCAGCCAAGAGGGAAGCGGGAGGGGCACCTACGAGCAGTACTTC. Protein: CASSQEGSGRGTYEQYF. The chain carries TRBV4-1 and TRBJ2-7; TRBD2 matches at 10 bases. The CDR3 runs 17 residues. Germline CDR1 is MGHRA and CDR2 is YSYEKL. V lost 0 bases, J lost 2 bases, and 7 bases stayed unmatched.

This chain joins TRBV21-1 and TRBJ2-1; the table's D call of TRBD2 was not tested on the DNA. TRBV21-1 is listed as a pseudogene. The CDR3 extends over 16 amino acids. The CDR3 is CASSARTSSRRHEQFF. CDR3 bases: TGTGCCAGCAGCGCTCGTACTAGCTCTCGGAGGCATGAGCAGTTCTTC.

The rearrangement joins TRBV20-1 to TRBJ1-1; 8 positions match TRBD1. The CDR3 totals 12 residues. V gave up 6 bases and J gave up 7 bases; unmatched junction bases: 7. Germline loops: CDR1 DFQATT, CDR2 SNEGSKA (reference sequence). CDR3 protein: CSASPGQDEAFF. DNA for the CDR3: TGCAGTGCAAGTCCGGGACAGGATGAAGCTTTCTTT.

The chain employs TRBV2 and TRBJ2-3, with 14 positions matching TRBD2. Germline trimming cut 4 bases from V and 4 bases from J; bases unmatched to any gene: 10. The CDR3 is 18 amino acids. Germline CDR1 reads SNHLY; CDR2 reads FYNNEI. This chain's CDR3 is CASSVPGTSGSGADTQYF. The CDR3 nucleotides are TGTGCCAGCAGTGTACCCGGGACTAGCGGGAGTGGGGCAGATACGCAGTATTTT.

The V and J genes are TRBV19 and TRBJ1-5; D ambiguous. Germline CDR1 and CDR2: LNHDA and SQIVND (reference sequence). The CDR3 has 15 amino acids. Trimming left V 0 bases short and J 4 bases short, with 10 bases between. The CDR3 DNA follows: TGTGCCAGTAGTATAGAAAGTTACCGGAATCAGCCCCAGCATTTT. This codes for CASSIESYRNQPQHF. The full variable domain, completed using reference TRBV19 and TRBJ1-5, is DGGITQSPKYLFRKEGQNVTLSCEQNLNHDAMYWYRQDPGQGLRLIYYSQIVNDFQKGDIAEGYSVSREKKESFPLTVTSAQKNPTAFYLCASSIESYRNQPQHFGDGTRLSIL.

V is TRBV18 and J is TRBJ2-1; 7 bases agree with TRBD2. CDR1 is KGHSH and CDR2 is LQKENI in the germline V gene. With V trimmed by 0 bases and J by 7 bases, 6 bases remained unmatched. This CDR3 has 15 amino acids. CDR3 sequence: CASSPPSGIQNEQFF. For the CDR3, the DNA is TGTGCCAGCTCACCACCGAGCGGGATTCAGAATGAGCAGTTCTTC.

V usage is TRBV4-1 and J usage is TRBJ2-3, with D maybe TRBD1 (5 bases). The length of the CDR3 is 15 residues. Germline assignment: CDR1 MGHRA and CDR2 YSYEKL. Between the trimmed V and J ends, which lost 8 bases and 1 base, there was a span of 16 bases. The CDR3 nucleotides are TGCGCCAGCTGGGGTCTTGGACAAGGCACAGATACGCAGTATTTT. As protein: CASWGLGQGTDTQYF.

Remarks on this clone: The sample has other DNA sequences that encode this CDR3 too. The V gene is TRBV29-1, the J gene TRBJ2-5; D unresolved. V lost 4 bases, J lost 4 bases, and 7 bases lay in between. CDR1 is SQVTM, CDR2 ANQGSEA, per germline. The CDR3 runs 11 residues. The CDR3 loop reads CSVGATETQYF. The CDR3 DNA reads TGCAGCGTTGGGGCTACAGAGACCCAGTACTTC. Full variable domain (missing parts from reference TRBV29-1 and TRBJ2-5): SAVISQKPSRDICQRGTSLTIQCQVDSQVTMMFWYRQQPGQSLTLIATANQGSEATYESGFVIDKFPISRPNLTFSTLTVSNMSPEDSSIYLCSVGATETQYFGPGTRLLVL.

Note on this clone: Other DNA sequences within the sample encode an identical CDR3. This chain connects TRBV24-1 to TRBJ1-2; perhaps TRBD1 as D (6 bases). Germline V gene lookup returns CDR1 KGHDR and CDR2 SFDVKD. With 2 bases removed from V and 3 bases from J, the gap between germline ends came to 6 bases. This CDR3 spans 13 amino acids. This CDR3 is CATSDSGDYGYTF. The CDR3 DNA is TGTGCCACCAGTGATTCAGGGGACTATGGCTACACCTTC.

This chain uses TRBV7-9 with TRBJ1-1; tentative D call: TRBD1 (5 bases). Trimming removed 3 bases from V and 0 bases from J, with 8 bases in between. This CDR3 is built from 14 residues. Germline V CDR1 and CDR2: SEHNR, FQNEAQ (reference sequence). The CDR3 DNA is TGTGCCAGCAGCTTGCGACAGATGAACACTGAAGCTTTCTTT. Translated: CASSLRQMNTEAFF.

This rearrangement joins TRBV28 to TRBJ2-7, with 13 nucleotides matching TRBD2. The length of the CDR3 is 18 residues. The germline gives CDR1 MDHEN, CDR2 SYDVKM. The V and J ends lost 6 bases and 2 bases, in that order; junction bases with no gene match: 13. CDR3 sequence: CASSPVRGTSGVTYEQYF. The CDR3 DNA is TGTGCCAGCAGCCCCGTTCGGGGGACTAGCGGGGTTACCTACGAGCAGTACTTC.